This T cell receptor (beta chain) derives from a study of CD8+ T cells in alopecia areata. The germline V gene has CDR1 LNHNV and CDR2 YYDKDF (reference sequence). V was pared by 0 bases and J by 4 bases, with 18 bases between. This CDR3 is built from 17 residues. Treatment denoted: oral pan-JAK inhibitor, 5-10 mg twice daily. RNA was extracted and reverse transcribed into cDNA as the sequencing template. Libraries were prepared by immunoSEQ multiplex PCR; TCRdb keeps only in-frame clonotypes and omits some of them. The table records about 190,000 clones, approximately 60% of them present only once. This chain joins TRBV15 and TRBJ1-2; D is ambiguous. The TCR comes from a human donor with alopecia areata. The starting material was CD4+ T cells sorted from blood, obtained at week 4, from a patient treated with tofacitinib. As DNA, the CDR3 is TGTGCCACCAGCAGAGATGGGATACGAGGCCCCTCCTATGGCTACACCTTC. Its protein is CATSRDGIRGPSYGYTF.